Sequencing of this TCR beta chain was carried out in a study of cytomegalovirus exposure and HLA in healthy donors. The study ran its PCR with 60 Vbeta and 13 Jbeta primers. The protocol was immunoSEQ multiplex PCR, while the TCRdb copy is restricted to in-frame clones and leaves out a portion. The table shows about 93,000 clones, with about 66% occurring only once. Per the germline V gene, CDR1 is SGHVS and CDR2 is FNYEAQ. V lost 6 bases and J lost 0, with 11 bases in between. This CDR3 has 14 amino acids. The sequencing sample was made of PBMCs. The origin of this receptor is a boy aged 10-17 years in good health and CMV-seropositive. V gene TRBV7-6 combines with J gene TRBJ1-1, with D tentatively TRBD1 (6 bases). The DNA of the CDR3 is TGTGCCAGCAGACCGACAGGCTTGAACACTGAAGCTTTCTTT. Translated: CASRPTGLNTEAFF.